The 28 T cell receptor beta chains presented below share a single source sample, sequenced in a study of cytomegalovirus exposure and HLA in healthy donors. TCRdb keeps only in-frame clones here, not all; method: immunoSEQ multiplex PCR. Of about 240,000 clones listed, approximately 83% are singletons. Material for sequencing was PBMCs. The source of these receptors is a woman aged 25 to 39 in good health and CMV-seropositive.

The chain uses TRBV13 and TRBJ2-2; D call uncertain. The CDR3 is 14 amino acids. Germline CDR1 reads PRHDT; CDR2 reads FYEKMQ (reference sequence). Trimming pared 0 bases from V and 6 bases from J, leaving 8 bases between. CDR3 residues: CASSLGSLAGELFF. The CDR3 DNA reads TGTGCCAGCAGCTTAGGGTCGTTAGCCGGGGAGCTGTTTTTT.

The table lists this clone with a few counts. The rearrangement links TRBV6-5 to TRBJ1-1; D is uncertain. Per germline, CDR1 MNHEY and CDR2 SVGAGI. Trimming shortened V by 6 bases and J by 1 base, and 12 bases separated the two germline ends. The CDR3 has 14 residues. The CDR3 nucleotides read TGTGCCAGCAGGCAAGCGTCGAGGAACACTGAAGCTTTCTTT. Translating gives CASRQASRNTEAFF.

The V and J genes are TRBV6-6 and TRBJ2-1; maybe TRBD2 (6 bases). The V end was cut by 4 bases, the J end by 2 bases, with 15 bases between. The CDR3 runs to 16 residues. The germline V gene has CDR1 MNHNY and CDR2 SVGAGI (reference sequence). CDR3 nucleotides: TGTGCCAGCAGTTGGCGGGACGGTAAGACCTACAATGAGCAGTTCTTC. This gives the protein CASSWRDGKTYNEQFF.

The rearrangement links TRBV28 to TRBJ1-1; no firm D call. Germline CDR1 reads MDHEN; CDR2 reads SYDVKM. Trimming took 7 bases from V and 1 from J, leaving 10 bases between them. The CDR3 sequence is 13 residues long. The CDR3 loop is CASMTNPNTEAFF. CDR3 in DNA: TGTGCCAGCATGACAAATCCGAACACTGAAGCTTTCTTT.

The chain carries TRBV5-1 and TRBJ2-5; possibly TRBD1 for D (7 bases). V was pared by 0 bases and J by 2 bases, with 26 bases between. The CDR3 runs 20 residues. Germline V CDR1 and CDR2: SGHRS, YFSETQ. In DNA form, the CDR3 reads TGCGCCAGCAGCTTGGAAGTAAGGAGGGGGCCGAAGGACCAACAAGAGACCCAGTACTTC. It encodes CASSLEVRRGPKDQQETQYF.

The chain has TRBV6-1 and TRBJ2-7; TRBD1 is a possible D gene (6 bases). The CDR3 contains 14 residues. V was shortened by 6 bases and J by 2 bases, with 14 bases between the two germline ends. Germline V gene lookup returns CDR1 MNHNS and CDR2 SASEGT. CDR3 residues: CASRDRDTPYEQYF. CDR3 in DNA: TGTGCCAGCAGGGACCGGGACACTCCCTACGAGCAGTACTTC.

This sequence joins TRBV7-3 and TRBJ2-7; 10 bases agree with TRBD2. Per germline, CDR1 SGHTA and CDR2 FQGTGA. J lost 6 bases, V lost 6 bases, and 11 bases had no gene match. This CDR3 is built from 15 residues. The CDR3 DNA sequence: TGTGCCAGCAGGGGATTAGCGGGAGGCTTTGCCGAGCAGTACTTC. Amino acids: CASRGLAGGFAEQYF.

The V and J genes are TRBV11-2 and TRBJ2-7; TRBD1 might be the D (6 bases). Germline CDR1 SGHAT, CDR2 FQNNGV. Trimming stripped 5 bases from V and 5 bases from J, with 13 bases between. This CDR3 is built from 13 residues. The CDR3 sequence: CASSPAGDHEQYF. DNA of the CDR3: TGTGCCAGCAGCCCTGCAGGGGACCACGAGCAGTACTTC.

The chain couples TRBV28 to TRBJ2-7; no clear D. V was cut by 10 bases and J by 7 bases, with 14 bases left in between. CDR1 is MDHEN, CDR2 SYDVKM, per germline. The CDR3 is made up of 11 amino acids. This CDR3 reads CATKTPGEQYF. The DNA for the CDR3 is TGTGCCACTAAAACCCCCGGGGAGCAGTACTTC.

The chain is built from TRBV25-1 and TRBJ1-2; D is uncertain. The CDR3 loop spans 15 amino acids. Trimming removed 3 bases at V and 4 bases at J, with 15 bases between. Germline assignment: CDR1 MGHDK and CDR2 SYGVNS. CDR3 protein: CASSEPGGSGYGYTF. CDR3 bases: TGTGCCAGCAGTGAGCCCGGAGGGAGCGGCTATGGCTACACCTTC.

The chain is built from TRBV28 and TRBJ2-6; tentative D call: TRBD2 (5 bases). This CDR3 is built from 15 residues. CDR1 and CDR2 from the germline V gene are MDHEN and SYDVKM. The ends were cut back, 7 bases at V and 1 base at J, with 11 bases in the middle. CDR3 sequence: CASKIPGSGANVLTF. DNA of the CDR3: TGTGCCAGCAAAATTCCGGGATCTGGGGCCAACGTCCTGACTTTC.

As regards this clone: Other DNA sequences in the same sample also yield this CDR3. The chain links TRBV11-2 to TRBJ2-3, with D hard to call. The germline CDR1 and CDR2 sequences are SGHAT and FQNNGV. Trimming took 1 base from V and 1 from J, leaving 3 bases between them. CDR3 length: 13 amino acids. The CDR3 nucleotides are TGTGCCAGCAGCTTAGCGGGCACAGATACGCAGTATTTT. This codes for CASSLAGTDTQYF.

This chain connects TRBV5-1 to TRBJ1-3, with D maybe TRBD1 (6 bases). Trimming removed 0 bases at V and 4 bases at J, with 20 bases between. The CDR3 runs to 18 residues. Germline lookup yields CDR1 SGHRS and CDR2 YFSETQ. The CDR3 here is CASSLGASTGWGGNTIYF. The CDR3 region has the DNA TGCGCCAGCAGCTTGGGGGCATCGACAGGATGGGGAGGAAACACCATATATTTT.

The rearrangement links TRBV28 to TRBJ1-5; D is ambiguous. The germline V and J ends were trimmed by 1 base and 1 base, with 5 bases remaining between them. The CDR3 is 14 amino acids. Germline-derived CDR1 and CDR2 are MDHEN and SYDVKM. The CDR3: CASSLSRSNQPQHF. Written as DNA, the CDR3 is TGTGCCAGCAGTTTATCGCGGAGCAATCAGCCCCAGCATTTT.

The chain couples TRBV7-6 to TRBJ2-5, with 7 bases matching TRBD1. CDR3 length: 15 residues. V lost 1 base and J lost 2; bases outside the gene matches: 4. Germline CDR1 SGHVS, CDR2 FNYEAQ. In DNA, the CDR3 is TGTGCCAGCAGCTTAGGACCGGGACAGCAAGAGACCCAGTACTTC. Protein: CASSLGPGQQETQYF. Variable domain in full (rest from reference TRBV7-6 and TRBJ2-5): GAGVSQSPRYKVTKRGQDVALRCDPISGHVSLYWYRQALGQGPEFLTYFNYEAQQDKSGLPNDRFSAERPEGSISTLTIQRTEQRDSAMYRCASSLGPGQQETQYFGPGTRLLVL.

V gene TRBV7-9 combines with J gene TRBJ2-5, with D maybe TRBD1 (6 bases). CDR1 and CDR2 (germline): SEHNR, FQNEAQ (reference sequence). CDR3 size: 16 residues. Deletions cut 1 base from V and 5 bases from J, with 17 bases between. The CDR3 sequence: CASSLVRRQVEETQYF. DNA for the CDR3: TGTGCCAGCAGCTTAGTACGGCGACAGGTAGAGGAGACCCAGTACTTC. The full variable domain, rest sourced from reference TRBV7-9 and TRBJ2-5, is DTGVSQNPRHKITKRGQNVTFRCDPISEHNRLYWYRQTLGQGPEFLTYFQNEAQLEKSRLLSDRFSAERPKGSFSTLEIQRTEQGDSAMYLCASSLVRRQVEETQYFGPGTRLLVL.

The CDR3 region is CASRGPGQRYGYTF. CDR3 coding DNA: TGTGCCAGCAGGGGGCCGGGACAGCGCTATGGCTACACCTTC. The rearrangement joins TRBV6-4 to TRBJ1-2; 7 bases match TRBD1. The V segment lost 6 bases and the J segment 4 bases; nucleotides outside the gene matches: 8. The CDR3 has 14 amino acids. Germline V gives CDR1 MRHNA, CDR2 SNTAGT.

The V call is TRBV9, the J call TRBJ2-7, with 12 bases identical to TRBD2. CDR3 size: 15 residues. Germline CDR1 SGDLS, CDR2 YYNGEE. Germline trimming cut 2 bases from V and 3 bases from J; bases unmatched to any gene: 3. The chain's CDR3 is CASSVSTSGSYEQYF. CDR3 DNA sequence: TGTGCCAGCAGCGTCTCGACTAGCGGGAGCTACGAGCAGTACTTC.

The chain joins TRBV19 to TRBJ2-7, with TRBD2 matching 8 bases. Germline lookup yields CDR1 LNHDA and CDR2 SQIVND (reference sequence). CDR3 length: 15 residues. The trim removed 0 bases at V and 3 bases at J, leaving 4 bases unmatched. Written as DNA, the CDR3 is TGTGCCAGTAGTATAGATAGCGGGACCCACTACGAGCAGTACTTC. It specifies CASSIDSGTHYEQYF.

The chain carries TRBV19 and TRBJ2-7, with 10 bases that match TRBD1. CDR1 is LNHDA, CDR2 SQIVND, per germline (reference sequence). CDR3 length: 14 residues. V was pared by 6 bases and J by 2 bases, with 4 bases of the junction left unmatched. This CDR3 is CASRPDRGTYEQYF. The CDR3 bases are TGTGCCAGTAGGCCGGACAGGGGGACCTACGAGCAGTACTTC.

The chain carries TRBV2 and TRBJ1-1; D uncertain. The CDR3 totals 14 residues. Germline CDR1 reads SNHLY; CDR2 reads FYNNEI. The germline V and J ends were trimmed by 1 base and 6 bases, with 12 bases remaining between them. Written as DNA, the CDR3 is TGTGCCAGCAGTGAAGTGAGGGAATGGGCTGAAGCTTTCTTT. Translated: CASSEVREWAEAFF.

This clone was recorded once. This chain joins TRBV5-1 and TRBJ2-7; 13 bases align to TRBD2. Germline V lookup: CDR1 SGHRS, CDR2 YFSETQ. V was clipped by 3 bases and J by 7 bases; unmatched bases: 7. The CDR3 has 15 amino acids. The CDR3 reads CASSSIRTSGSEQYF. CDR3 nucleotides: TGCGCCAGCAGCTCGATACGGACTAGCGGGAGTGAGCAGTACTTC. The full variable domain, rest sourced from reference TRBV5-1 and TRBJ2-7, is KAGVTQTPRYLIKTRGQQVTLSCSPISGHRSVSWYQQTPGQGLQFLFEYFSETQRNKGNFPGRFSGRQFSNSRSEMNVSTLELGDSALYLCASSSIRTSGSEQYFGPGTRLTVT.

Only one count was recorded for this clone. The gene calls are TRBV27 and TRBJ2-2; a weak D match, TRBD2 (6 bases). CDR1 and CDR2 from the germline V gene are MNHEY and SMNVEV (reference sequence). There are 16 residues in the CDR3. V gave up 7 bases and J gave up 7 bases, with 22 bases separating them. The CDR3 nucleotides are TGTGCCAGCAAATTATACAGGTCGGGAGCGGGCGGGGAGCTGTTTTTT. Residues: CASKLYRSGAGGELFF.

This clone was found once. The V gene is TRBV7-2, the J gene TRBJ2-7; D gene unclear. This CDR3 is built from 12 residues. Germline V CDR1 and CDR2: SGHTA, FQGNSA. The V gene lost 1 base and the J gene lost 4 bases, with 5 bases spanning the gap. CDR3 bases: TGTGCCAGCAGCTTAGAAATATACGAGCAGTACTTC. Its translation: CASSLEIYEQYF.

The chain links TRBV10-3 to TRBJ2-1, with TRBD2 matching 7 bases. The CDR3 is 16 amino acids. V trimming: 2 bases; J trimming: 4 bases; junction bases outside the gene matches: 8. CDR1 is ENHRY, CDR2 SYGVKD, per germline. The chain's CDR3 is CAISEAGGSRYNEQFF. In DNA, the CDR3 is TGTGCCATCAGTGAGGCCGGCGGGAGCCGATACAATGAGCAGTTCTTC.

This rearrangement joins TRBV6-1 to TRBJ1-5; D might be TRBD1 (6 bases). Deletions cut 4 bases from V and 3 bases from J, with 10 bases between. Per the germline V gene, CDR1 is MNHNS and CDR2 is SASEGT. The CDR3 has 14 residues. The CDR3 loop reads CASSVWDINQPQHF. CDR3 coding DNA: TGTGCCAGCAGTGTGTGGGACATCAATCAGCCCCAGCATTTT.

This sequence joins TRBV5-1 and TRBJ2-5; 11 nucleotides match TRBD2. This CDR3 has 14 amino acids. CDR1 and CDR2 from the germline V gene are SGHRS and YFSETQ. Unmatched junction bases numbered 3, after V lost 3 bases and J lost 5 bases. CDR3 in DNA: TGCGCCAGCAGCTGGGGACTAGCGGCGGAGACCCAGTACTTC. Translation gives CASSWGLAAETQYF. The full variable domain, rest sourced from reference TRBV5-1 and TRBJ2-5, is KAGVTQTPRYLIKTRGQQVTLSCSPISGHRSVSWYQQTPGQGLQFLFEYFSETQRNKGNFPGRFSGRQFSNSRSEMNVSTLELGDSALYLCASSWGLAAETQYFGPGTRLLVL.

The rearrangement uses TRBV6-6 and TRBJ1-1, with D maybe TRBD1 (5 bases). Germline CDR1 and CDR2: MNHNY and SVGAGI (reference sequence). Trimming pared 6 bases from V and 1 base from J, leaving 18 bases between. The CDR3 totals 16 residues. CDR3 region: CASRNPGTDGNTEAFF. The CDR3 nucleotides are TGTGCCAGCAGAAACCCTGGGACTGACGGGAACACTGAAGCTTTCTTT.